The 20 T cell receptor beta chains below all came from one sample that was sequenced in a study of response to subunit inactivated influenza vaccine. TCRdb re-derived calls from the RT-PCR reads in MiXCR, one entry per CDR3 protein. The sample carries about 570,000 distinct CDR3 sequences, about 11% recorded once. These same records also appear under a second study, on T cells expressing NK-cell markers. That source adds: The cDNA for TCR beta came from 5'RACE template switching with UMIs.

The source material was PBMCs from blood, sampled on the day of vaccination. These receptors all stem from a man aged 45-65 years who received an inactivated influenza vaccine.

This rearrangement joins TRBV29-1 to TRBJ2-7; D tentatively fits TRBD1 or TRBD2 (5 bases each). V was pared by 6 bases and J by 6 bases, with 18 bases between. This CDR3 comprises 13 residues. Germline V gene data show CDR1 as SQVTM and CDR2 as ANQGSEA. The CDR3 DNA follows: TGCAGCGTGAGTGGGGGAATCCGTAGCGAGCAGTACTTC. Its protein product is CSVSGGIRSEQYF.

This clonotype was detected a few times. A junction boundary mismatches the germline segment, possibly from a read error. This sequence joins TRBV7-8 and TRBJ2-6, with TRBD2 identical over 11 bases. Looked up from germline, CDR1 is SGHVS and CDR2 is FQNEAQ. The CDR3 covers 18 residues. The CDR3 here is CASTLVSGRAVGANVLTF. The CDR3 DNA sequence: TGTGCCAGCACCTTAGTTAGCGGGAGGGCCGTTGGGGCCAACGTCCTGACTTTC.

This clonotype was seen many times. This chain joins TRBV7-9 and TRBJ2-4; tentative D call: TRBD1 (6 bases). With 4 bases removed from V and 6 bases from J, the gap between germline ends came to 19 bases. Germline CDR1 reads SEHNR; CDR2 reads FQNEAQ (reference sequence). The CDR3 length is 16 residues. CDR3 in DNA: TGTGCCAGCAGCTCGCGGACAGACATAACGGGAAACATTCAGTACTTC. Protein sequence: CASSSRTDITGNIQYF.

This clonotype was recorded at least ten times. This chain joins TRBV2 and TRBJ2-7; TRBD1 aligns across 8 bases. V dropped 1 base and J dropped 2; count of bases not matched to a gene: 4. The germline CDR1 and CDR2 sequences are SNHLY and FYNNEI. The CDR3 totals 15 residues. CDR3 sequence: CASSEGMGQAYEQYF. CDR3 coding DNA: TGTGCCAGCAGTGAAGGGATGGGACAGGCCTACGAGCAGTACTTC.

The chain carries TRBV6-5 and TRBJ2-3; no clear D. The length of the CDR3 is 14 residues. The germline CDR1 and CDR2 sequences are MNHEY and SVGAGI. V was shortened by 1 base and J by 2 bases, with 7 bases between the two germline ends. In nucleotides, the CDR3 is TGTGCCAGCAGTTACTTGAGCCCCACAGATACGCAGTATTTT. Its translation is CASSYLSPTDTQYF.

The rearrangement links TRBV7-2 to TRBJ2-7, with 8 bases fitting TRBD2. Germline V lookup: CDR1 SGHTA, CDR2 FQGNSA. The CDR3 is 16 residues long. J gave up 6 bases and V 2 bases, and 12 bases lay outside the gene matches. The CDR3 nucleotides are TGTGCCAGCAGCTTATCACCCGGGACTAGGTCTCTCGAGCAGTACTTC. Its translation: CASSLSPGTRSLEQYF.

The chain has TRBV6-1 and TRBJ2-7, with a possible D match to TRBD2 (6 bases). Trimming pared 10 bases from V and 5 bases from J, leaving 18 bases between. The CDR3 runs 13 residues. Germline V gene data show CDR1 as MNHNS and CDR2 as SASEGT. The CDR3 DNA reads as TGTGCCACGGCCGCAGGAGGGGACGACGAGCAGTACTTC. Amino acid sequence: CATAAGGDDEQYF.

The chain combines TRBV3-1 with TRBJ2-1, with 8 bases lining up with TRBD2. The germline V gene encodes CDR1 LGHDT and CDR2 YNNKEL (reference sequence). This CDR3 spans 13 amino acids. With 1 base clipped from V and 14 bases from J, the junction kept 7 bases outside the gene matches. Written as DNA, the CDR3 is TGTGCCAGCAGCCAAGGGGATGGCGGGGGGAAGTTCTTC. Protein product: CASSQGDGGGKFF.

Many counts were recorded for this clonotype. The gene calls are TRBV12-3 or TRBV12-4 and TRBJ2-3, with D possibly called TRBD1 or TRBD2 (5 bases each). Trimming removed 6 bases at V and 0 bases at J, with 7 bases between. The CDR3 runs to 13 residues. The CDR3, as DNA: TGTGCCAGCAGCCGGGACAGCACAGATACGCAGTATTTT. Its translation is CASSRDSTDTQYF.

This clonotype was counted between two and nine times. The chain is built from TRBV6-2 or TRBV6-3 and TRBJ2-5; D is unresolved. The CDR3 is 14 amino acids. The V gene's germline CDR1 is MNHEY and CDR2 SVGEGT. Trimming left V 0 bases short and J 2 bases short, with 7 bases between. CDR3 in amino acids: CASSYSGIQETQYF. The CDR3 DNA reads as TGTGCCAGCAGTTACTCAGGGATACAAGAGACCCAGTACTTC.

The table lists this clonotype with many counts. This chain connects TRBV12-3 or TRBV12-4 to TRBJ2-1; 12 nucleotides align to TRBD2. CDR3 length equals 15 residues. V dropped 7 bases and J dropped 9; count of bases not matched to a gene: 10. The CDR3 DNA sequence: TGTGCCAGCACCAGTCGGACTAGCGGGATCACTGAGCAGTTCTTC. Translated: CASTSRTSGITEQFF.

This chain connects TRBV12-3 or TRBV12-4 to TRBJ2-5; 8 bases are a match to TRBD1. V dropped 4 bases and J dropped 1; count of bases not matched to a gene: 2. The CDR3 extends over 14 amino acids. The CDR3 reads CASSSGQAQETQYF. DNA of the CDR3: TGTGCCAGCAGTTCGGGACAGGCCCAAGAGACCCAGTACTTC.

This clonotype showed up just a few times. The chain links TRBV7-6 to TRBJ2-5, with unresolved D. Germline loops: CDR1 SGHVS, CDR2 FNYEAQ. V was clipped by 4 bases and J by 5 bases, with 8 bases between them. The CDR3 extends over 12 amino acids. For the CDR3, the DNA is TGTGCCAGCAGCTCCAATAGTGAGACCCAGTACTTC. It is translated as CASSSNSETQYF.

This clonotype showed up many times. The chain combines TRBV12-3 or TRBV12-4 with TRBJ2-1, with 10 bases identical to TRBD2. The CDR3 consists of 15 residues. After removal of 5 bases from V and 7 bases from J, the junction contained 8 bases not matched to a gene. CDR3 nucleotide sequence: TGTGCCAGCAGTCAAGCGGGGGGGCCGCGAAATGAGCAGTTCTTC. Residues: CASSQAGGPRNEQFF.

Only a few counts were recorded for this clonotype. The chain joins TRBV7-2 to TRBJ1-1; D not resolved. CDR1 SGHTA and CDR2 FQGNSA come from the germline V gene. The CDR3 is 12 residues long. With 1 base removed from V and 7 bases from J, the gap between germline ends came to 7 bases. The CDR3 region is CASSLGGNEAFF. CDR3 bases: TGTGCCAGCAGCTTAGGGGGAAATGAAGCTTTCTTT.

The chain combines TRBV5-1 with TRBJ1-1, with 7 bases matching TRBD1. Unmatched junction bases numbered 4, after V lost 1 base and J lost 7 bases. There are 13 residues in the CDR3. Per germline, CDR1 SGHRS and CDR2 YFSETQ. CDR3 nucleotides: TGCGCCAGCAGCTTGTCGCAGGGGGTTGAAGCTTTCTTT. Amino acids: CASSLSQGVEAFF.

This clonotype has only a few counts. The chain couples TRBV14 to TRBJ1-6; no clear D gene. This CDR3 has 12 residues. V shed 1 base and J shed 13 bases, with 8 bases lying between them. The V gene's germline CDR1 is SGHDN and CDR2 FVKESK. The CDR3 DNA reads as TGTGCCAGCAGCCAAGCCGGGTACCCCCTCCACTTT. This encodes CASSQAGYPLHF.

This clonotype has ten or more counts. The V call is TRBV12-3 or TRBV12-4, the J call TRBJ1-6; TRBD1 agrees at 9 bases. Losses at the gene ends were 5 bases for V and 6 bases for J; bases not matched to a gene: 5. The CDR3 is made up of 15 amino acids. The CDR3 is CASSPTGGLNSPLHF. The CDR3 DNA reads TGTGCCAGCAGTCCTACAGGGGGCCTTAATTCACCCCTCCACTTT.

This clonotype was observed a few times. J is TRBJ2-1 and V is TRBV28; D is perhaps TRBD1 (6 bases). The germline CDR1 and CDR2 sequences are MDHEN and SYDVKM. V was shortened by 3 bases and J by 6 bases, with 12 bases between the two germline ends. This CDR3 spans 14 amino acids. CDR3 coding DNA: TGTGCCAGCAGTTTGATACAGGGAGTCAATGAGCAGTTCTTC. Translating it yields CASSLIQGVNEQFF.

The table lists this clonotype with many counts. The CDR3 loop is CASSPKRGRNMAQYF. The CDR3 DNA reads as TGTGCCAGCAGCCCAAAGAGGGGTAGAAACATGGCCCAGTACTTC. The chain joins TRBV7-6 to TRBJ2-5, with D perhaps being TRBD1 or TRBD2 (5 bases each). The CDR3 runs 15 residues. Trimming took off 5 bases at V and 9 bases at J, with 22 bases between the two ends. Germline lookup yields CDR1 SGHVS and CDR2 FNYEAQ.